This T cell receptor (beta chain) comes out of a study of CXCR3-negative and CXCR3-positive naive CD8 T cells. A CD45RO-CCR7+CD27+CD95- profile was what naive CD8+ T cells displayed. 5' RACE with UMI labels generated the TRB cDNA libraries. Reprocessing the 5' RACE reads, TCRdb reports a single entry for every CDR3 protein and omits DNA. This sample's table has 150,000 or so distinct CDR3 sequences. Germline V gene data show CDR1 as MGHRA and CDR2 as YSYEKL. The CDR3 loop spans 16 amino acids. Sequenced sample: naive CXCR3- CD8+ T cells from blood. Subset given: CD45RO-CCR7+CD27+CD95- naive CD8+ T cells lacking CXCR3 (TNR3-). The TCR comes from a human donor in good health. Some clones in this sample may be carry-over from other donors' samples. The chain joins TRBV4-1 to TRBJ1-2; checking the TCRdb D call of TRBD1 is not possible without DNA. The CDR3: CASSQDTGHITEGYTF.